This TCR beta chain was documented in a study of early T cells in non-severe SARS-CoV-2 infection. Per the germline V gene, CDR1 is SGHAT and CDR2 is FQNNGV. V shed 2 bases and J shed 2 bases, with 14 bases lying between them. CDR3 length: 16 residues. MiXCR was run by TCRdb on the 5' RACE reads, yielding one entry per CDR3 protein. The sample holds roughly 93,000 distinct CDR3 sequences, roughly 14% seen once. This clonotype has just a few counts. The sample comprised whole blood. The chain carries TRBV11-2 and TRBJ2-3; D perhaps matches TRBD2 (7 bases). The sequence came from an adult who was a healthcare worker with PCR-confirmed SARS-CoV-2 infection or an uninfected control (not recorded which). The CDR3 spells CASSLFPRGPTDTQYF. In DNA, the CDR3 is TGTGCCAGCAGCTTATTTCCGCGGGGGCCCACAGATACGCAGTATTTT.